What follows are 27 T cell receptor beta chains derived from one specimen sequenced in a study of CD8+ T cells in alopecia areata. As to treatment: oral pan-JAK inhibitor, 5-10 mg twice daily. It was cDNA, reverse transcribed from extracted RNA, that served as the sequencing template. The method was immunoSEQ multiplex PCR; TCRdb's version includes in-frame clones alone and lacks a portion of them. The data contain some 150,000 clones, 50% to 75% of them singletons. The sample consisted of CD4+ T cells sorted from blood, taken at approximately week 61, from a patient treated with tofacitinib. These TCRs come from a human donor with alopecia areata.

V and J are TRBV9 and TRBJ1-2; D gene unclear. The V gene lost 1 base and the J gene lost 8 bases, with 18 bases spanning the gap. Germline CDR1 SGDLS, CDR2 YYNGEE. The CDR3 covers 15 residues. CDR3 amino acids: CASSVSYNSKEGYTF. In DNA form, the CDR3 reads TGTGCCAGCAGCGTATCTTACAATTCCAAGGAGGGCTACACCTTC.

The chain joins TRBV30 to TRBJ2-3; D possibly corresponds to TRBD1 (6 bases). Germline values: CDR1 GTSNPN, CDR2 SVGIG (reference sequence). The CDR3 totals 16 residues. V dropped 4 bases and J dropped 4 bases, with 21 bases sitting between them. The CDR3 DNA reads TGTGCCTGGACCTCCAAGGGGGTCCCAGCCCCAGATACGCAGTATTTT. Protein: CAWTSKGVPAPDTQYF.

The J gene is TRBJ2-7, the V gene TRBV5-1; a possible D gene is TRBD1 (5 bases). This CDR3 has 14 residues. Germline values: CDR1 SGHRS, CDR2 YFSETQ. V lost 0 bases and J lost 4, with 11 bases in between. DNA for the CDR3: TGCGCCAGCAGCTTGGGGACAATTCAGTACGAGCAGTACTTC. Translation gives CASSLGTIQYEQYF.

The V gene is TRBV5-1, the J gene TRBJ1-5, with D tentatively TRBD1 (5 bases). Germline CDR1 and CDR2: SGHRS and YFSETQ. Trimming left V 0 bases short and J 6 bases short, with 16 bases between. CDR3 size: 16 residues. CDR3 in amino acids: CASSLVPGSLGQPQHF. CDR3 DNA: TGCGCCAGCAGCTTGGTCCCAGGGAGTTTGGGTCAGCCCCAGCATTTT.

This clone showed up just once. This chain joins TRBV4-1 and TRBJ2-7, with a possible D match to TRBD1 (6 bases). The CDR3 totals 14 residues. Germline-derived CDR1 and CDR2 are MGHRA and YSYEKL. Trimming shortened V by 3 bases and J by 2 bases, and 11 bases separated the two germline ends. The CDR3 nucleotides read TGCGCCAGCAGCCAGGCCGGGACAACCTACGAGCAGTACTTC. The encoded protein is CASSQAGTTYEQYF.

This sequence joins TRBV4-2 and TRBJ1-2; 9 nucleotides align to TRBD1. The germline CDR1 and CDR2 sequences are LGHNA and YNFKEQ. After removal of 1 base from V and 7 bases from J, the junction contained 4 bases not matched to a gene. The CDR3 sequence is 14 residues long. The DNA for the CDR3 is TGTGCCAGCAGCCAAGCCGGGACAGGGATTGGCTACACCTTC. It codes for CASSQAGTGIGYTF.

This clone was counted a few times. This chain uses TRBV5-1 with TRBJ2-3; D ambiguous. Germline values: CDR1 SGHRS, CDR2 YFSETQ. The V end was cut by 4 bases, the J end by 5 bases, with 14 bases between. This CDR3 has 14 amino acids. The CDR3 loop reads CASSQAPMGDTQYF. The CDR3 region has the DNA TGCGCCAGCAGCCAGGCCCCCATGGGAGATACGCAGTATTTT.

This chain connects TRBV27 to TRBJ2-7; TRBD2 matches at 11 bases. The junction had 9 bases not matched to a gene; V was cut back by 5 bases and J by 0 bases. Germline V CDR1 and CDR2: MNHEY, SMNVEV (reference sequence). The CDR3 loop spans 17 amino acids. The CDR3 loop is CASSLLAGGRSSYEQYF. As DNA, the CDR3 is TGTGCCAGCAGTCTCCTAGCGGGGGGTCGCAGCTCCTACGAGCAGTACTTC.

The chain recombines TRBV2 with TRBJ1-2; no definite D call. V dropped 7 bases and J dropped 0 bases, with 9 bases sitting between them. Germline CDR1 SNHLY, CDR2 FYNNEI. The length of the CDR3 is 13 residues. The CDR3 reads CASTPATNYGYTF. The CDR3 nucleotides read TGTGCCAGCACGCCGGCAACTAACTATGGCTACACCTTC.

This rearrangement joins TRBV5-1 to TRBJ2-7; D call uncertain. This CDR3 has 15 residues. CDR1 is SGHRS, CDR2 YFSETQ, per germline. Trimming shortened V by 0 bases and J by 8 bases, and 18 bases separated the two germline ends. The DNA for the CDR3 is TGCGCCAGCAGCTTGGGTACAGCCGAATCCATCCAGCAGTACTTC. Translation gives CASSLGTAESIQQYF. Using reference TRBV5-1 and TRBJ2-7 for the parts outside the CDR3, the full variable domain is KAGVTQTPRYLIKTRGQQVTLSCSPISGHRSVSWYQQTPGQGLQFLFEYFSETQRNKGNFPGRFSGRQFSNSRSEMNVSTLELGDSALYLCASSLGTAESIQQYFGPGTRLTVT.

V usage is TRBV15 and J usage is TRBJ2-3; no clear D. V dropped 1 base and J dropped 2 bases, with 4 bases sitting between them. Per the germline V gene, CDR1 is LNHNV and CDR2 is YYDKDF (reference sequence). The CDR3 length is 13 residues. The CDR3 loop is CATSRAFTDTQYF. The CDR3 nucleotides read TGTGCCACCAGCAGAGCCTTCACAGATACGCAGTATTTT.

This sequence joins TRBV29-1 and TRBJ2-3, with 10 bases aligning to TRBD2. The CDR3 sequence is 17 residues long. Germline V gene sequence: CDR1 SQVTM, CDR2 ANQGSEA. Trimming removed 3 bases from V and 2 bases from J; junction bases left unmatched: 11. The CDR3 loop is CSVDVPRLAGSTDTQYF. Written as DNA, the CDR3 is TGCAGCGTTGATGTACCTCGACTAGCGGGCTCCACAGATACGCAGTATTTT.

V gene TRBV27 combines with J gene TRBJ2-3; tentatively, D is TRBD2 (5 bases). Germline assignment: CDR1 MNHEY and CDR2 SMNVEV (reference sequence). Trimming took 6 bases from V and 7 from J, leaving 14 bases between them. The CDR3 runs 13 residues. The CDR3 loop reads CASSTRTLHTQYF. Written as DNA, the CDR3 is TGTGCCAGCAGCACACGGACTCTACATACGCAGTATTTT.

This chain joins TRBV14 and TRBJ2-2; D remains unclear. The CDR3 extends over 14 amino acids. Germline V gives CDR1 SGHDN, CDR2 FVKESK. The V and J ends lost 1 base and 6 bases respectively, with 9 bases between them. The CDR3 is CASSQVHSPGELFF. The CDR3 region has the DNA TGTGCCAGCAGCCAAGTTCACAGTCCCGGGGAGCTGTTTTTT.

The genes are TRBV19 and TRBJ1-2; TRBD1 matches at 8 bases. With 5 bases clipped from V and 4 bases from J, the junction kept 9 bases outside the gene matches. The CDR3 loop spans 15 amino acids. Looked up from germline, CDR1 is LNHDA and CDR2 is SQIVND (reference sequence). The CDR3 DNA reads TGTGCCAGTAGTGTCGGGGACAGGAGTTTCTATGGCTACACCTTC. Its translation is CASSVGDRSFYGYTF.

The rearrangement links TRBV7-2 to TRBJ2-1, with D possibly being TRBD1 (6 bases). Trimming stripped 4 bases from V and 5 bases from J, with 9 bases between. This CDR3 spans 13 amino acids. Germline CDR1 reads SGHTA; CDR2 reads FQGNSA. The CDR3 DNA reads TGTGCCAGCAGCTCAACAGGGAACAATGAGCAGTTCTTC. This encodes CASSSTGNNEQFF.

The chain couples TRBV27 to TRBJ1-1; possibly TRBD1 for D (6 bases). Trimming removed 5 bases from V and 4 bases from J, with 14 bases in between. Germline CDR1 reads MNHEY; CDR2 reads SMNVEV (reference sequence). The CDR3 covers 14 residues. CDR3 loop: CASSRVRGGTEAFF. The CDR3 region has the DNA TGTGCCAGCAGTCGGGTGAGGGGGGGCACTGAAGCTTTCTTT.

The chain combines TRBV5-8 with TRBJ1-5; 10 positions match TRBD1. Germline V lookup: CDR1 SGHTS, CDR2 YDEGEE. V shed 4 bases and J 7 bases; nucleotides not matched to a gene: 8. This CDR3 spans 15 amino acids. The CDR3 is CASSPIGDRGQPQHF. CDR3 nucleotides: TGTGCCAGCAGCCCAATTGGGGACAGGGGACAGCCCCAGCATTTT.

The rearrangement links TRBV4-2 to TRBJ1-2; a weak D match, TRBD1 (5 bases). This CDR3 has 12 amino acids. Germline assignment: CDR1 LGHNA and CDR2 YNFKEQ. The ends were cut back, 0 bases at V and 13 bases at J, with 12 bases in the middle. This CDR3 is CASSQDSGAITF. The CDR3 DNA reads TGTGCCAGCAGCCAAGATAGCGGGGCTATCACCTTC.

CDR3 sequence (DNA): TGTGCCAGCAGCGGCCAGACCAACACCGGGGAGCTGTTTTTT. This codes for CASSGQTNTGELFF. The chain combines TRBV5-4 with TRBJ2-2, with D unclear. Between the trimmed V and J ends, which lost 4 bases and 2 bases, there was a span of 9 bases. In germline, CDR1 is SGHNT, CDR2 YYREEE (reference sequence). There are 14 residues in the CDR3.

This clone was observed a handful of times. The chain joins TRBV2 to TRBJ1-5, with D possibly TRBD1 on 6 matching bases. Germline CDR1 is SNHLY and CDR2 is FYNNEI. Trimming took off 6 bases at V and 0 bases at J, with 9 bases between the two ends. The CDR3 extends over 14 amino acids. CDR3 protein: CASRYRDSNQPQHF. The CDR3 nucleotides read TGTGCCAGCAGGTACAGGGATAGCAATCAGCCCCAGCATTTT.

This clone was counted between two and nine times. This chain uses TRBV5-6 with TRBJ2-1; D is undetermined. The CDR3 runs 13 residues. The V gene's germline CDR1 is SGHDT and CDR2 YYEEEE. The V end lost 3 bases, the J end lost 4 bases, and 8 bases lay between the germline ends. The CDR3 region has the DNA TGTGCCAGCAGCTACCTCTTGTACAATGAGCAGTTCTTC. This codes for CASSYLLYNEQFF.

V is TRBV29-1 and J is TRBJ2-3; tentatively, D is TRBD2 (6 bases). This CDR3 has 14 residues. V was shortened by 4 bases and J by 3 bases, with 14 bases between the two germline ends. Germline-derived CDR1 and CDR2 are SQVTM and ANQGSEA. CDR3 protein: CSVVTAAGTDTQYF. CDR3 DNA sequence: TGCAGCGTTGTAACAGCGGCGGGGACAGATACGCAGTATTTT.

This clone came up once. The chain couples TRBV29-1 to TRBJ2-1, with 7 bases lining up with TRBD1. V lost 7 bases and J lost 3; bases outside the gene matches: 9. This CDR3 has 14 amino acids. Germline values: CDR1 SQVTM, CDR2 ANQGSEA. CDR3 in amino acids: CSAEQGSGYNEQFF. Written as DNA, the CDR3 is TGCAGCGCGGAACAGGGGTCGGGCTACAATGAGCAGTTCTTC.

The chain recombines TRBV18 with TRBJ1-5; no definite D call. V was cut by 6 bases and J by 0 bases, with 18 bases left in between. This CDR3 is 17 amino acids long. Germline assignment: CDR1 KGHSH and CDR2 LQKENI. CDR3 amino acids: CASSRLPQAYSNQPQHF. CDR3 nucleotides: TGTGCCAGCTCCCGCCTGCCTCAGGCGTATAGCAATCAGCCCCAGCATTTT.

The V gene is TRBV6-1, the J gene TRBJ2-7, with TRBD1 matching 10 bases. The J segment lost 5 bases and the V segment lost 6 bases, leaving 10 bases of the junction unmatched. The germline V gene has CDR1 MNHNS and CDR2 SASEGT. The CDR3 is made up of 15 amino acids. The CDR3: CASRSSGQGFHEQYF. The CDR3 DNA sequence: TGTGCCAGCAGGTCCTCGGGACAGGGGTTCCACGAGCAGTACTTC.

This clone has more than one count but fewer than ten. The J gene is TRBJ2-3, the V gene TRBV29-1; no clear D gene. Germline loops: CDR1 SQVTM, CDR2 ANQGSEA. CDR3 length equals 17 residues. V was cut by 0 bases and J by 1 base, with 17 bases left in between. CDR3 DNA: TGCAGCGTTGAAGATCCGTTTAGGGCAGGAGGCACAGATACGCAGTATTTT. Protein product: CSVEDPFRAGGTDTQYF.